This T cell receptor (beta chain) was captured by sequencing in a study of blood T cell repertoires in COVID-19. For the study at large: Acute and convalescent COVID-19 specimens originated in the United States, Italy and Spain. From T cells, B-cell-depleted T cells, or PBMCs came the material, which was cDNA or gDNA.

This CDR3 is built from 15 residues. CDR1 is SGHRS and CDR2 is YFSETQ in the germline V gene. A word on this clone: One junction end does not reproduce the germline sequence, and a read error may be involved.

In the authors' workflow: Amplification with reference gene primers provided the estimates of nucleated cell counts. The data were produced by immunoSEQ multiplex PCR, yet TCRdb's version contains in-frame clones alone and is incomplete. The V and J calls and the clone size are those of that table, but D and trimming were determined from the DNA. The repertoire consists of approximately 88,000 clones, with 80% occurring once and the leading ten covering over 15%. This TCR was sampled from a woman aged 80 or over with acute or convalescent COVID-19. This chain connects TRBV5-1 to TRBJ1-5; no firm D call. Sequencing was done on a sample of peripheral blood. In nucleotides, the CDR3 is TGCGCCAGCAGGTTGGACGGCGGTGGCAATCAGCCCCAGCATTTT. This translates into CASRLDGGGNQPQHF.